These 32 T cell receptor beta chains were all obtained from the same sample, sequenced in a study of blood T cell repertoires in COVID-19. This table comes from immunoSEQ multiplex PCR, and its TCRdb copy is limited to in-frame clones, with some not included. The repertoire holds 180,000 or so clones, with more than 70% as singletons. Sequencing was done on a sample of peripheral blood. These receptors were obtained from a man aged 40-50 years with active or convalescent COVID-19.

The CDR3 DNA reads as TGTGCCAGCAGCGTAGGTCTTTCGGGAGTCACTGAAGCTTTCTTT. Protein product: CASSVGLSGVTEAFF. The V gene is TRBV9, the J gene TRBJ1-1; D ambiguous. Looked up from germline, CDR1 is SGDLS and CDR2 is YYNGEE. This CDR3 comprises 15 residues. The V gene lost 0 bases and the J gene lost 4 bases, with 13 bases spanning the gap.

The rearrangement uses TRBV10-2 and TRBJ1-1, with 7 bases identical to TRBD1. This CDR3 contains 14 residues. In germline, CDR1 is WSHSY, CDR2 SAAADI. V dropped 4 bases and J dropped 7; count of bases not matched to a gene: 9. The CDR3 loop is CASSAHLDRSEAFF. Written as DNA, the CDR3 is TGCGCCAGCAGTGCCCACCTGGACAGGAGTGAAGCTTTCTTT.

This clone has a single count. V gene TRBV5-5 combines with J gene TRBJ2-7, with a tentative D call TRBD1 (5 bases). The CDR3 is made up of 14 amino acids. Between the trimmed V and J ends, which lost 0 bases and 6 bases, there was a span of 13 bases. Germline V CDR1 and CDR2: SGHKS, YYEKEE (reference sequence). DNA for the CDR3: TGTGCCAGCAGCTTGGGGCAGGGTCCGACCGAGCAGTACTTC. This sequence encodes CASSLGQGPTEQYF.

This chain joins TRBV5-4 and TRBJ1-2; tentative D call: TRBD1 (6 bases). This CDR3 has 13 amino acids. The germline V gene encodes CDR1 SGHNT and CDR2 YYREEE (reference sequence). Trimming took 4 bases from V and 2 from J, leaving 9 bases between them. The chain's CDR3 is CASSDTGNYGYTF. CDR3 DNA sequence: TGTGCCAGCAGCGATACAGGGAACTATGGCTACACCTTC.

The V and J genes are TRBV3-1 (or the pseudogene TRBV3-2) and TRBJ1-1; 9 positions agree with TRBD1. The germline gives CDR1 LGHDT, CDR2 YNNKEL (reference sequence). J was trimmed by 10 bases and V by 2 bases; bases with no gene match: 8. The CDR3 loop spans 14 amino acids. The CDR3 spells CASSQITGGAIAFF. The CDR3 DNA reads TGTGCCAGCAGCCAAATTACAGGGGGCGCGATAGCTTTCTTT.

In its sample, this clone was seen many times. The chain combines TRBV5-4 with TRBJ2-3, with 7 bases aligning to TRBD1. In germline, CDR1 is SGHNT, CDR2 YYREEE (reference sequence). The ends lost 4 bases at V and 3 bases at J; junction bases unmatched: 5. This CDR3 is built from 14 residues. The CDR3 sequence: CASSPDRWTDTQYF. DNA of the CDR3: TGTGCCAGCAGCCCGGACAGGTGGACAGATACGCAGTATTTT. Full variable domain (outside the CDR3, taken from reference TRBV5-4 and TRBJ2-3): ETGVTQSPTHLIKTRGQQVTLRCSSQSGHNTVSWYQQALGQGPQFIFQYYREEENGRGNFPPRFSGLQFPNYSSELNVNALELDDSALYLCASSPDRWTDTQYFGPGTRLTVL.

CDR3 sequence: CASSRRFRTSHTGELFF. CDR3 nucleotide sequence: TGTGCCAGCAGTCGAAGATTTAGGACTAGTCACACCGGGGAGCTGTTTTTT. The chain has TRBV14 and TRBJ2-2; 7 nucleotides agree with TRBD2. This CDR3 comprises 17 residues. Per germline, CDR1 SGHDN and CDR2 FVKESK. After removal of 6 bases from V and 3 bases from J, the junction contained 13 bases not matched to a gene.

There are a few counts of this clone. J is TRBJ1-1 and V is TRBV4-1; no clear D gene. The V end lost 0 bases, the J end lost 6 bases, and 8 bases lay between the germline ends. This CDR3 is 13 amino acids long. The V gene's germline CDR1 is MGHRA and CDR2 YSYEKL. CDR3 loop: CASSQDLRAEAFF. CDR3 sequence (DNA): TGCGCCAGCAGCCAAGATTTACGGGCTGAAGCTTTCTTT.

The V call is TRBV5-1, the J call TRBJ2-3, with a tentative D call TRBD1 (6 bases). Germline CDR1 is SGHRS and CDR2 is YFSETQ. V lost 0 bases and J 0 bases, leaving 11 bases between the germline ends. The length of the CDR3 is 16 residues. The CDR3 loop reads CASSLGGPRSTDTQYF. The CDR3 bases are TGCGCCAGCAGCTTGGGGGGGCCCCGAAGCACAGATACGCAGTATTTT.

The rearrangement joins TRBV28 to TRBJ1-5; a possible D gene is TRBD1 (6 bases). With 6 bases removed from V and 6 bases from J, the gap between germline ends came to 15 bases. Germline V gene data show CDR1 as MDHEN and CDR2 as SYDVKM. This CDR3 region has 14 residues. CDR3 in amino acids: CASRSGGGGQPQHF. The DNA of the CDR3 is TGTGCCAGCAGGAGCGGGGGCGGGGGTCAGCCCCAGCATTTT.

The chain couples TRBV3-1 (or the pseudogene TRBV3-2) to TRBJ2-7; 10 bases are a match to TRBD1. Germline V gives CDR1 LGHDT, CDR2 YNNKEL (reference sequence). The trim removed 5 bases at V and 6 bases at J, leaving 7 bases unmatched. The CDR3 runs to 14 residues. The CDR3 spells CASSAGTGAVEQYF. CDR3 DNA: TGTGCCAGCAGCGCCGGGACAGGGGCTGTCGAGCAGTACTTC.

The chain couples TRBV5-1 to TRBJ1-1; TRBD1 might be the D (5 bases). This CDR3 is 15 amino acids long. V dropped 0 bases and J dropped 5 bases, with 14 bases sitting between them. Germline CDR1 reads SGHRS; CDR2 reads YFSETQ. CDR3 DNA: TGCGCCAGCAGCTTGGGTACAGGTCGGGGGACTGAAGCTTTCTTT. This codes for CASSLGTGRGTEAFF.

The rearrangement uses TRBV10-3 and TRBJ2-7; TRBD1 matches at 10 bases. CDR3 length equals 15 residues. V was pared by 3 bases and J by 5 bases, with 7 bases of the junction left unmatched. The germline V gene encodes CDR1 ENHRY and CDR2 SYGVKD. CDR3 region: CAISEVGTGVHEQYF. CDR3 nucleotides: TGTGCCATCAGTGAAGTTGGGACAGGGGTCCACGAGCAGTACTTC.

This chain links TRBV19 with TRBJ1-6; D remains unclear. The germline V gene encodes CDR1 LNHDA and CDR2 SQIVND (reference sequence). The CDR3 has 13 residues. Trimming left V 3 bases short and J 7 bases short, with 7 bases between. The CDR3 reads CASSMPGNSPLHF. CDR3 bases: TGTGCCAGTAGTATGCCGGGAAATTCACCCCTCCACTTT.

There are a few counts of this clone. The CDR3 here is CASSLAGGQGGELFF. CDR3 bases: TGTGCCAGCAGCTTAGCGGGGGGGCAAGGCGGGGAGCTGTTTTTT. This sequence joins TRBV5-4 and TRBJ2-2; 10 bases line up with TRBD2. CDR3 length: 15 residues. Germline V gives CDR1 SGHNT, CDR2 YYREEE (reference sequence). With V trimmed by 2 bases and J by 7 bases, 5 bases remained unmatched.

V is TRBV5-6 and J is TRBJ2-3; maybe TRBD2 (6 bases). Trimming took off 4 bases at V and 6 bases at J, with 6 bases between the two ends. The CDR3 sequence is 11 residues long. In germline, CDR1 is SGHDT, CDR2 YYEEEE. The CDR3 loop is CASSGGDTQYF. Written as DNA, the CDR3 is TGTGCCAGCAGCGGGGGGGATACGCAGTATTTT.

The chain employs TRBV19 and TRBJ2-7; 7 positions agree with TRBD2. V was pared by 2 bases and J by 0 bases, with 1 base of the junction left unmatched. This CDR3 is built from 14 residues. In germline, CDR1 is LNHDA, CDR2 SQIVND (reference sequence). Here the CDR3 reads CASSIWGGSYEQYF. The CDR3 DNA is TGTGCCAGTAGTATATGGGGGGGCTCCTACGAGCAGTACTTC.

The chain recombines TRBV2 with TRBJ1-3; 8 bases map to TRBD1. The CDR3 totals 13 residues. Germline V gives CDR1 SNHLY, CDR2 FYNNEI. With V trimmed by 6 bases and J by 6 bases, 4 bases remained unmatched. The DNA of the CDR3 is TGTGCCAGCAGGCCGGACAGGGTAAACACCATATATTTT. Translated, it gives CASRPDRVNTIYF.

This clone has just one count. The chain joins TRBV5-1 to TRBJ2-1; 7 bases fit TRBD1. Germline CDR1 reads SGHRS; CDR2 reads YFSETQ. J was trimmed by 2 bases and V by 4 bases; bases with no gene match: 3. The CDR3 is 14 amino acids. CDR3 DNA: TGCGCCAGCAGCGTCGGGACAGCCTACAATGAGCAGTTCTTC. Translating gives CASSVGTAYNEQFF.

The chain is built from TRBV30 and TRBJ1-6; no firm D call. CDR1 GTSNPN and CDR2 SVGIG come from the germline V gene (reference sequence). V lost 5 bases and J 13 bases, leaving 18 bases between the germline ends. There are 13 residues in the CDR3. Here the CDR3 DNA reads TGTGCCTGGTCGGGTCCGGGTCACGGGCCCCTCCACTTT. It translates to CAWSGPGHGPLHF.

V and J are TRBV30 and TRBJ2-3; the match to TRBD2 covers 7 bases. Germline values: CDR1 GTSNPN, CDR2 SVGIG (reference sequence). CDR3 length: 14 residues. The junction had 3 bases not matched to a gene; V was cut back by 1 base and J by 2 bases. CDR3 in DNA: TGTGCCTGGAGTGCTCGGGGGGTCACAGATACGCAGTATTTT. It encodes CAWSARGVTDTQYF.

This sequence joins TRBV2 and TRBJ1-4; D remains ambiguous. CDR3 size: 11 residues. V lost 4 bases and J lost 13, with 10 bases in between. CDR1 is SNHLY, CDR2 FYNNEI, per germline. In DNA form, the CDR3 reads TGTGCCAGCAGTGTGGAGACGAGACTGTTTTTT. Its protein is CASSVETRLFF.

The chain joins TRBV6-4 to TRBJ1-1, with a weak D call TRBD1 (5 bases). The CDR3 loop spans 13 amino acids. V lost 6 bases, J lost 3 bases, and 11 bases lay in between. Germline CDR1 is MRHNA and CDR2 is SNTAGT. The CDR3 loop reads CASSREVYTEAFF. The CDR3 nucleotides are TGTGCCAGCAGCAGGGAGGTCTACACTGAAGCTTTCTTT.

V is TRBV5-5 and J is TRBJ2-7, with D possibly being TRBD2 (6 bases). The germline gives CDR1 SGHKS, CDR2 YYEKEE (reference sequence). This CDR3 has 15 amino acids. V was pared by 4 bases and J by 2 bases, with 16 bases between. The CDR3 reads CASSPAGTGTYEQYF. CDR3 in DNA: TGTGCCAGCAGCCCGGCGGGGACGGGGACCTACGAGCAGTACTTC.

The chain has TRBV28 and TRBJ2-2, with 11 bases lining up with TRBD2. J gave up 7 bases and V 7 bases, and 11 bases lay outside the gene matches. Per germline, CDR1 MDHEN and CDR2 SYDVKM. The CDR3 runs 16 residues. CDR3 amino acids: CASKGPSGGFGGELFF. As DNA, the CDR3 is TGTGCCAGCAAAGGCCCTAGCGGGGGGTTTGGCGGGGAGCTGTTTTTT. Full variable domain (outside the CDR3, taken from reference TRBV28 and TRBJ2-2): DVKVTQSSRYLVKRTGEKVFLECVQDMDHENMFWYRQDPGLGLRLIYFSYDVKMKEKGDIPEGYSVSREKKERFSLILESASTNQTSMYLCASKGPSGGFGGELFFGEGSRLTVL.

This clone was picked up one time. The chain recombines TRBV2 with TRBJ2-2; D is possibly TRBD1 (6 bases). This CDR3 spans 15 amino acids. The V gene's germline CDR1 is SNHLY and CDR2 FYNNEI. V lost 6 bases to trimming and J lost 4 bases, with 15 bases between them. The CDR3: CASRSQGMGTGELFF. DNA for the CDR3: TGTGCCAGCAGGTCACAGGGAATGGGCACCGGGGAGCTGTTTTTT.

The chain carries TRBV7-2 and TRBJ1-6; the match to TRBD1 covers 7 bases. The CDR3 loop spans 13 amino acids. Losses at the gene ends were 5 bases for V and 7 bases for J; bases not matched to a gene: 2. Germline assignment: CDR1 SGHTA and CDR2 FQGNSA. Here the CDR3 DNA reads TGTGCCAGCAGCCGGGACAGCAATTCACCCCTCCACTTT. Protein sequence: CASSRDSNSPLHF.

CDR3 DNA sequence: TGTGCCAGCAGCTTCCCGTCACCTAAAACAGGGAAAATTAACTATGGCTACACCTTC. Translation: CASSFPSPKTGKINYGYTF. This chain uses TRBV7-2 with TRBJ1-2; TRBD1 is a possible D gene (6 bases). Germline-derived CDR1 and CDR2 are SGHTA and FQGNSA. The CDR3 is 19 amino acids. V was shortened by 3 bases and J by 1 base, with 24 bases between the two germline ends.

The gene calls are TRBV6-6 and TRBJ2-1; D is possibly TRBD2 (7 bases). The V gene lost 2 bases and the J gene lost 4 bases, with 15 bases spanning the gap. There are 16 residues in the CDR3. The V gene's germline CDR1 is MNHNY and CDR2 SVGAGI (reference sequence). The CDR3 spells CASSYPPGGPYNEQFF. The CDR3, as DNA: TGTGCCAGCAGTTACCCCCCCGGGGGGCCTTACAATGAGCAGTTCTTC.

The chain employs TRBV30 and TRBJ1-1; TRBD1 agrees at 9 bases. Germline trimming cut 5 bases from V and 6 bases from J; bases unmatched to any gene: 10. The CDR3 has 14 amino acids. Looked up from germline, CDR1 is GTSNPN and CDR2 is SVGIG (reference sequence). The CDR3 nucleotides are TGTGCCTGGGCCCGGGACAGGGTATTCCCTGAAGCTTTCTTT. Protein sequence: CAWARDRVFPEAFF.

The chain joins TRBV18 to TRBJ2-3, with a weak D call TRBD1 (5 bases). This CDR3 comprises 16 residues. Per the germline V gene, CDR1 is KGHSH and CDR2 is LQKENI. V was pared by 0 bases and J by 0 bases, with 10 bases between. The CDR3 DNA reads as TGTGCCAGCTCACCACCAGGGGCGATTAGCACAGATACGCAGTATTTT. Its translation is CASSPPGAISTDTQYF.

This chain joins TRBV30 and TRBJ2-2; 7 nucleotides line up with TRBD1. The CDR3 is 16 residues long. The trim removed 7 bases at V and 1 base at J, leaving 12 bases unmatched. The germline gives CDR1 GTSNPN, CDR2 SVGIG (reference sequence). CDR3 in amino acids: CAFVEQGMLNTGELFF. CDR3 in DNA: TGTGCCTTTGTTGAACAGGGGATGTTGAACACCGGGGAGCTGTTTTTT.